This TCR beta chain was obtained from a study of cytomegalovirus exposure and HLA in healthy donors. The germline V gene encodes CDR1 LNHDA and CDR2 SQIVND (reference sequence). With V trimmed by 3 bases and J by 3 bases, 7 bases remained unmatched. This CDR3 spans 15 amino acids. The PCR was carried out with 60 Vbeta primers and 13 Jbeta primers. Sequenced by immunoSEQ multiplex PCR; TCRdb stores in-frame clones only, minus some. The sample consists of 120,000 to 150,000 clones, roughly four fifths of them appearing once. As to this clone: What it binds is unknown.

The study, taken as a whole, reports: An apparent linkage of common viral pathogens to several of the most significant clusters emerged in a later analysis.

This chain links TRBV19 with TRBJ2-7; TRBD2 aligns across 8 bases. This clonotype originated in a man aged 40-49 years in good health and CMV-seropositive. The sequencing input was PBMCs. The CDR3 here is CASSMRTGGIYEQYF. The CDR3 DNA sequence: TGTGCCAGTAGTATGAGGACGGGAGGGATCTACGAGCAGTACTTC.